The subject of this entry is one TCR beta chain. The entry originates in a study of blood T cell repertoires in COVID-19. Study in general: The study drew acute and convalescent COVID-19 samples from the United States, Italy and Spain. PBMCs, B-cell-depleted T cells, or T cells provided the cDNA or gDNA that made up the material.

Authors' methods: Estimates of nucleated cell counts were drawn from the amplification of reference gene primers. Clones were sequenced by immunoSEQ multiplex PCR, and TCRdb holds only the in-frame ones, with some missing. D and trimming come from the DNA, and the V and J calls and clone size come from that table. The sample yields about 210,000 clones, roughly 88% seen once. The CDR3 length is 13 residues. Per the germline V gene, CDR1 is WSHSY and CDR2 is SAAADI. The junction had 1 base not matched to a gene; V was cut back by 3 bases and J by 3 bases. The sequencing sample was made of peripheral blood. The receptor's source is a man aged 40-55 years who had recovered from COVID-19. This chain links TRBV10-2 with TRBJ2-5; 7 nucleotides agree with TRBD1. The CDR3 DNA follows: TGCGCCAGCAGTGAAGACAGGGAAGAGACCCAGTACTTC. Translation: CASSEDREETQYF.